This TCR beta chain emerged from a study of T cell repertoires and HLA-DP antigens. CD4+ T cells, purified by negative selection, averaged around 98% purity. The CDR3 spans 13 residues. V lost 5 bases and J lost 0, with 10 bases in between. Germline V CDR1 and CDR2: SQVTM, ANQGSEA. Assay: immunoSEQ multiplex PCR; the TCRdb copy retains only in-frame clones and omits some. The table records approximately 100,000 clones, around 86% of them present only once. Comments on this clone: The antigen is undetermined.

The chain carries TRBV29-1 and TRBJ1-1; D gene unclear. Sequenced input: CD4+ T cells from PBMCs. The origin of this receptor is a middle-aged man in good health and CMV-seronegative. CDR3 DNA sequence: TGCAGCGTTTGGCCCCTTGTGAACACTGAAGCTTTCTTT. Protein product: CSVWPLVNTEAFF.